The present entry profiles one T cell receptor (beta chain) with its context. This clone has more than one count but fewer than ten. Its antigen target is currently unknown. No base qualities exist here, and no much larger clone lies one base off it. From a lookup of the germline V gene, CDR1 and CDR2 are SGHTS and YDEGEE. Including cysteine and phenylalanine, the CDR3 has 15 amino acids. The read is trimmed to its CDR3 DNA, 45 bases read in frame from base 1. A distance of 13 bases separates the germline ends of V and J, which lose 0 bases and 4 bases respectively. Taken with the paper, the label for time point translates to: baseline before first vaccination. The vaccinee samples were drawn from two UK trials, COV001 and COV002, one of which was a single-blind randomized controlled phase 2/3 trial testing AZD1222 (ChAdOx1 nCoV-19) in healthy adults. Trial participant PBMC samples were collected at day 0 and day 28 after the second dose for TCRbeta chain sequencing.

These data come from a study of T cell responses to AZD1222 COVID-19 vaccine (dated by TCRdb to the early 2020s). With regard to the full study: AZD1222 recipients with second doses at about 4 weeks or about 12 weeks were pooled, because spike-specific TCR depth and breadth did not differ between schedules. TCR sequencing was performed for roughly 250 trial participants, of whom around 210 were given two doses of AZD1222 and approximately 25 were given two doses of MenACWY control vaccine. Trial participants were enrolled into age subgroups of 18-55, 56-69 and 70-plus years, which contained about 160, 30 and 59 TCR-sequenced participants, respectively. Overall study results and their limits: Most participants were white British and females outnumbered males, and the authors suggested that clonal diversity may have been underestimated. Spike-specific TCR breadth and depth rose significantly after two AZD1222 doses compared with day 0 and with MenACWY recipients. The 56-69-year group was small, and its depth increase did not reach significance, likely because of low power. Because no day 14 peak-response samples were available, repertoires were characterized only after the peak T cell response. Conclusions about previously exposed vaccinees are limited, since just six AZD1222 recipients were seropositive for SARS-CoV-2 at baseline. Vaccine-associated CD4 TCRs spanned the whole spike protein, with dominant responses in regions 160-218 and 743-854. Nearly half of unique spike-specific TCRs reportedly recognized epitopes outside regions mutated in the B.1.351 and B.1.1.7 variants.

The CDR3 regions of human TCRbeta chains were analyzed by immunosequencing. For the original study's pipeline: Repertoire TCRs were checked for matches against a reference library of SARS-CoV-2-specific TCRs that had been generated using the MIRA antigen-specificity platform. Breadth was defined as the fraction of unique TCRs that were SARS-CoV-2-associated, and depth was defined as the fraction of total T cells that were SARS-CoV-2-associated. Using the MIRA data, each spike-specific TCR was assigned both to the spike region to which the TCR was reactive and to a CD4 or CD8 class. Log10-transformed breadth and depth values were compared by one-way ANOVA with Sidak's multiple comparisons tests. Drawn from immuneACCESS, this table holds only the in-frame rearrangements with V and J called that TCRdb kept. Clones are partly lost; checked studies trace under half to an unresolved V gene and leave the rest unexplained. V and J calls and clone size are those listed in that table; D and trimming were worked out from the DNA. For this sample the table gives about 150,000 clones, of which 90% were detected only once. The top ten constitute about 19% of the sample.

The rearranged chain carries TRBV5-8 and TRBJ1-1; possibly the D gene is TRBD1, per 5 matching bases. The sequence derives from an adult in good health. The sample here was peripheral blood, taken on day 0 of AZD1222 vaccination. The CDR3: CASSLDPGGGTEAFF. The nucleotides read TGTGCCAGCAGCTTGGACCCCGGGGGGGGCACTGAAGCTTTCTTT.